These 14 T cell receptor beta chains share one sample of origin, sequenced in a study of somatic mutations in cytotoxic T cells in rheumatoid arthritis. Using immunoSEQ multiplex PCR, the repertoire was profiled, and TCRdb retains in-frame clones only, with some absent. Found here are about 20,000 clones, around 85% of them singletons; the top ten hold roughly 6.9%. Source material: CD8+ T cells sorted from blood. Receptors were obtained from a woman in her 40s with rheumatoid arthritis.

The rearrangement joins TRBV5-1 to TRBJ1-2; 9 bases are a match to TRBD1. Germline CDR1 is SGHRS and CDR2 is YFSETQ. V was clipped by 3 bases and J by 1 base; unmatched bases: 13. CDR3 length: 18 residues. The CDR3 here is CASSSKLGQGPNNYGYTF. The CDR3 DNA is TGCGCCAGCAGCTCGAAGCTAGGACAGGGGCCCAATAACTATGGCTACACCTTC.

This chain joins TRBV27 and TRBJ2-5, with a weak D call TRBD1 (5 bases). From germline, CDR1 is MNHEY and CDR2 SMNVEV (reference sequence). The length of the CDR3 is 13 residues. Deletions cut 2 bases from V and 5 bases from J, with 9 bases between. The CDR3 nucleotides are TGTGCCAGCAGTTTAACCCCAGGGGAGACCCAGTACTTC. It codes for CASSLTPGETQYF.

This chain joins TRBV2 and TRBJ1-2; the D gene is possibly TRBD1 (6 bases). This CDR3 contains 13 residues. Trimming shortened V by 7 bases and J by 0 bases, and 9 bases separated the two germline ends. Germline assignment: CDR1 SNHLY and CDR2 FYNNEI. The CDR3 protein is CASIWTANYGYTF. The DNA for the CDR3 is TGTGCCAGCATTTGGACAGCTAACTATGGCTACACCTTC.

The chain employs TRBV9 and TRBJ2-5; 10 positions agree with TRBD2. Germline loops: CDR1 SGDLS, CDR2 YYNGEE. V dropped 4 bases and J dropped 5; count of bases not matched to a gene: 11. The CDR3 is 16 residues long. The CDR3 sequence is CASSSASGGALETQYF. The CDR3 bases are TGTGCCAGCAGCTCTGCAAGCGGGGGGGCTTTGGAGACCCAGTACTTC.

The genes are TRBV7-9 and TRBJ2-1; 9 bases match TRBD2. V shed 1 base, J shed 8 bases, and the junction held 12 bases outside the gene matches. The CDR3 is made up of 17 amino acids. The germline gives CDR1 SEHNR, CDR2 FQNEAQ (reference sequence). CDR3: CASSLGPLAGSLDEQFF. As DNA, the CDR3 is TGTGCCAGCAGCTTAGGTCCTCTAGCGGGGTCTCTCGATGAGCAGTTCTTC.

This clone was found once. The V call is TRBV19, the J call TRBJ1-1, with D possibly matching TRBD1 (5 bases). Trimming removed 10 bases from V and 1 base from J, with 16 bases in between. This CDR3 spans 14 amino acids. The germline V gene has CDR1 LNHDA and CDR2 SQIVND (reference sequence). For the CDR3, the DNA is TGTGCCACCAGGGATGAGGTCCCGAACACTGAAGCTTTCTTT. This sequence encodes CATRDEVPNTEAFF.

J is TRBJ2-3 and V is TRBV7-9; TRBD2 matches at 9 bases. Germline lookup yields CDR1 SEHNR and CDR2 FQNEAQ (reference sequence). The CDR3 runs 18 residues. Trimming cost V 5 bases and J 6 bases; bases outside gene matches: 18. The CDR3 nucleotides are TGTGCCAGCAGCCCAGCGGTGGGCGGGAGGGCCTTTCCGGATACGCAGTATTTT. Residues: CASSPAVGGRAFPDTQYF.

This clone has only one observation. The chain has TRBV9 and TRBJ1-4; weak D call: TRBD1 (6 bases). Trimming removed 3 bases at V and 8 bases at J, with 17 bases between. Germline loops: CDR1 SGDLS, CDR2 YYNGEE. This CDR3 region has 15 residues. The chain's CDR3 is CASSGGGSMNEKLFF. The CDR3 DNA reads TGTGCCAGCAGCGGAGGGGGATCGATGAACGAAAAACTGTTTTTT.

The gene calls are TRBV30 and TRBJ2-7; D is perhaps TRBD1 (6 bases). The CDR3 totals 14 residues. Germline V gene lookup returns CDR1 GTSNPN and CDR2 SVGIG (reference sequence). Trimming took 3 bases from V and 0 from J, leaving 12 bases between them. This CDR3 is CAWSADSYSYEQYF. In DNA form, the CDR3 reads TGTGCCTGGAGCGCGGACAGCTACTCCTACGAGCAGTACTTC.

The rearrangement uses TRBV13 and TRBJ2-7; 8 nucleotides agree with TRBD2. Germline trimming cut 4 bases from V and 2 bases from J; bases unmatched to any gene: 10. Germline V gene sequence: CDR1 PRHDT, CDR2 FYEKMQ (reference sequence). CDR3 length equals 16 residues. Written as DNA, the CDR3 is TGTGCCAGCAGCTACCGACGGGGGGGCTATACCTACGAGCAGTACTTC. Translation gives CASSYRRGGYTYEQYF.

The CDR3 nucleotides are TGTGCCAGCAGTGGGACTAGCGGGGGGGCCGCCTACGAGCAGTACTTC. Protein sequence: CASSGTSGGAAYEQYF. The rearrangement links TRBV2 to TRBJ2-5; the match to TRBD2 covers 15 bases. The J call may be incorrect, as the DNA end agrees better with TRBJ2-7. Germline V gene lookup returns CDR1 SNHLY and CDR2 FYNNEI. The length of the CDR3 is 16 residues.

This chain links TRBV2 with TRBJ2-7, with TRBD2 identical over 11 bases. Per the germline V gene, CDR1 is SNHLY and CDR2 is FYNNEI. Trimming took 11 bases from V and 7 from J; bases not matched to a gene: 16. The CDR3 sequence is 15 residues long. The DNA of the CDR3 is TGTGCCCGAGGGGACTCTAGCGGGGGGCCGAGGGAGCAGTACTTC. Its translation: CARGDSSGGPREQYF.

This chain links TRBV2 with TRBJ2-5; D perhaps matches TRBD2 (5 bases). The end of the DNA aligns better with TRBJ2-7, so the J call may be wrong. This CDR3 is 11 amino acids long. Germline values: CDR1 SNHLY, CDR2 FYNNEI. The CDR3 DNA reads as TGTGCCAGCAGTGAGGGAGTCGAGCAGTACTTC. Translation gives CASSEGVEQYF.

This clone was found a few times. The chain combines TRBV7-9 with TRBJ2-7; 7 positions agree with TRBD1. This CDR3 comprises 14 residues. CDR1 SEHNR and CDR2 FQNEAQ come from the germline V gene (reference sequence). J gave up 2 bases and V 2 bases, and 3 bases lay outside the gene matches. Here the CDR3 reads CASSLSGQAYEQYF. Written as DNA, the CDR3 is TGTGCCAGCAGCTTATCAGGACAGGCCTACGAGCAGTACTTC.